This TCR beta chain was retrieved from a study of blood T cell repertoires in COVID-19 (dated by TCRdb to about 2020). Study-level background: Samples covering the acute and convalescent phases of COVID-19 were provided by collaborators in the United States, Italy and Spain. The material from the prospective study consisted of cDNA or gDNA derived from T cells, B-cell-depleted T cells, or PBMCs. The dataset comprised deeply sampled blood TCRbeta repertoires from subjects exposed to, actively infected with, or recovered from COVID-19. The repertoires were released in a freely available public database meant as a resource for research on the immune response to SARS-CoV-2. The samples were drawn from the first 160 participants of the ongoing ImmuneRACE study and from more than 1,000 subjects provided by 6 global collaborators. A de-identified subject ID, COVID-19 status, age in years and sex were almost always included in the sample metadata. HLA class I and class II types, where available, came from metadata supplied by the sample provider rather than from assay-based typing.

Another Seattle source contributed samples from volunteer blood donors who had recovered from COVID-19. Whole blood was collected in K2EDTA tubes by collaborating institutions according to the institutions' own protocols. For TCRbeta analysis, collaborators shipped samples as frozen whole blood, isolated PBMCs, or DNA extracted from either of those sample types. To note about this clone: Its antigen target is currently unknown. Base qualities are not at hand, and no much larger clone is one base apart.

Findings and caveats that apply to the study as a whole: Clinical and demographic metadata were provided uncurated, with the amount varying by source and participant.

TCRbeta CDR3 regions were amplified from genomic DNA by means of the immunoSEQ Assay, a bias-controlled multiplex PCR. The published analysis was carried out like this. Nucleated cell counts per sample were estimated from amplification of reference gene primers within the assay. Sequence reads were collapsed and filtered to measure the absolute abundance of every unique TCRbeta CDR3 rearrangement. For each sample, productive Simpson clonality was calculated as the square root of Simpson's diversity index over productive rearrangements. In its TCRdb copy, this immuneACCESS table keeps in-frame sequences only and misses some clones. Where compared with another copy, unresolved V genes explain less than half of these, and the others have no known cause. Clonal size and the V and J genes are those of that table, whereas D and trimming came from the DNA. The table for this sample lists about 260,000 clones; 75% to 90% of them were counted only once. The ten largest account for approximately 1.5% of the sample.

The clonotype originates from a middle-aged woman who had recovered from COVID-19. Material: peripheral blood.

At the DNA level, the sequence is TGCGCCAGCAGCTTGGCGGGGGAAAACACTGAAGCTTTCTTT. The resulting protein is CASSLAGENTEAFF. The chain was built from TRBV5-1 and TRBJ1-1; the D segment could be TRBD1, given 5 matching bases. Based on the germline V gene, the CDR1 and CDR2 sequences are SGHRS and YFSETQ. From its cysteine to its phenylalanine, the CDR3 spans 14 amino acids. Left in the record is the CDR3 DNA by itself, 42 bases read in frame from the first base. The V end loses 0 bases and the J end loses 2 bases, and a stretch of 8 bases separates them.